Only a few counts were recorded for the clone carrying this TCR beta chain. The antigen remains unidentified. One end of the junction fails to match germline, which may point to a read error. This specimen comes from a study of cytomegalovirus exposure and HLA in healthy donors. On the study more broadly: Samples from HLA-typed donors yielded 85 million to 95 million unique TCRs in an early data release. Study-wide results and limits: While the bulk of TCR sequences proved rare, some public TCRs turned up in many donors.

PCR employed 60 Vbeta and 13 Jbeta primers. Assay: immunoSEQ multiplex PCR; the TCRdb copy retains only in-frame clones and omits some. The sample holds roughly 120,000 clones, roughly three fifths seen once. The CDR3 is 14 amino acids. Germline CDR1 reads SGHTS; CDR2 reads YDEGEE. This TCR derives from a woman in her thirties or forties in good health and CMV-seropositive. The chain employs TRBV5-8 and TRBJ2-7, with 10 bases matching TRBD2. The source material was PBMCs. CDR3 in amino acids: CASSSRVLAGGSSF. The CDR3 nucleotides are TGTGCCAGCAGCTCCCGGGTTTTAGCGGGAGGTTCCTCTTTC.